This T cell receptor beta chain emerged from a study of neurological immune-mediated disorders. Germline V gene sequence: CDR1 SGHRS, CDR2 YFSETQ. CDR3 length equals 15 residues. The germline V and J ends were trimmed by 0 bases and 4 bases, with 13 bases remaining between them. 5'RACE employing 10-nucleotide random UMIs yielded the cDNA. TCRdb analysed the 5' RACE reads with MiXCR anew, one entry per CDR3 protein. This table holds about 22,000 distinct CDR3 sequences, about 9.4% found once. At least ten counts were recorded for this clonotype. Input material: PBMCs. The chain uses TRBV5-1 and TRBJ1-1; unclear D gene. This clonotype was sampled from an older woman with HTLV-1-associated myelopathy (HAM/TSP). CDR3 in DNA: TGCGCCAGCAGCTTGGCCGCGGGTGAGCGCACTGAAGCTTTCTTT. It yields the protein CASSLAAGERTEAFF.